The 25 T cell receptor beta chains below were found in one sample sequenced in a study of early T cells in non-severe SARS-CoV-2 infection. From the 5' RACE reads, TCRdb called clonotypes with MiXCR, one entry per CDR3 protein. The sample yields tens of thousands of distinct CDR3 sequences, about a sixth seen once. Material for sequencing was whole blood. These receptors were obtained from an adult who was a healthcare worker with PCR-confirmed SARS-CoV-2 infection or an uninfected control (not recorded which).

This chain joins TRBV14 and TRBJ2-7; D is undetermined. V lost 4 bases, J lost 6 bases, and 13 bases lay in between. CDR1 is SGHDN, CDR2 FVKESK, per germline. The CDR3 consists of 13 residues. The CDR3, as DNA: TGTGCCAGCAGCCTTCTAGGGCTATTCGAGCAGTACTTC. It yields the protein CASSLLGLFEQYF.

This clonotype has just a few counts. The gene calls are TRBV24-1 and TRBJ1-4; 7 bases are shared with TRBD1. CDR1 and CDR2 from the germline V gene are KGHDR and SFDVKD. With V trimmed by 3 bases and J by 7 bases, 13 bases remained unmatched. The CDR3 covers 17 residues. The CDR3 is CATSDPPSGGSSEKLFF. CDR3 nucleotides: TGTGCCACCAGTGATCCGCCTTCAGGGGGGAGCAGTGAAAAACTGTTTTTT.

This clonotype has just a few counts. The chain is built from TRBV5-5 and TRBJ2-1; 11 bases agree with TRBD2. Germline CDR1 SGHKS, CDR2 YYEKEE (reference sequence). CDR3 length: 16 amino acids. Trimming cost V 4 bases and J 3 bases; bases outside gene matches: 6. CDR3 sequence reads: CASSPTLAGVYNEQFF. The CDR3 DNA is TGTGCCAGCAGCCCAACACTAGCGGGGGTCTACAATGAGCAGTTCTTC.

This clonotype was recorded a few times. V gene TRBV24-1 combines with J gene TRBJ2-7; D remains ambiguous. V was cut by 10 bases and J by 3 bases, with 12 bases left in between. The CDR3 totals 12 residues. Germline loops: CDR1 KGHDR, CDR2 SFDVKD. CDR3 DNA sequence: TGTGCCACTGCTGGCAGTAGCTACGAGCAGTACTTC. This sequence encodes CATAGSSYEQYF.

The sample holds a few counts of this clonotype. This chain joins TRBV7-2 and TRBJ2-7, with 9 positions matching TRBD2. There are 14 residues in the CDR3. Per germline, CDR1 SGHTA and CDR2 FQGNSA. Trimming cost V 4 bases and J 4 bases; bases outside gene matches: 5. Here the CDR3 reads CASSSAGGPYEQYF. The CDR3 nucleotides are TGTGCCAGCAGCTCAGCGGGAGGCCCGTACGAGCAGTACTTC.

This clonotype was seen only a few times. This chain uses TRBV7-2 with TRBJ2-1, with 8 positions matching TRBD2. Per germline, CDR1 SGHTA and CDR2 FQGNSA. Trimming took 1 base from V and 9 from J; bases not matched to a gene: 11. This CDR3 is built from 16 residues. CDR3 bases: TGTGCCAGCAGCTTAGACTTCAGCGGGAGTTTGGGTGAGCAGTTCTTC. As protein: CASSLDFSGSLGEQFF.

This clonotype was detected only a few times. The CDR3 spells CASSLGVSYEQYF. The DNA for the CDR3 is TGTGCCAGCAGCTTGGGGGTGTCCTACGAGCAGTACTTC. The V and J genes are TRBV5-8 and TRBJ2-7; no reliable D call. The CDR3 sequence is 13 residues long. Trimming left V 0 bases short and J 1 base short, with 5 bases between. The germline CDR1 and CDR2 sequences are SGHTS and YDEGEE.

V and J are TRBV20-1 and TRBJ2-3; 12 bases are shared with TRBD2. Trimming took 6 bases from V and 4 from J; bases not matched to a gene: 8. The CDR3 extends over 15 amino acids. In germline, CDR1 is DFQATT, CDR2 SNEGSKA (reference sequence). The CDR3 region has the DNA TGCAGTGCAAACGGGACTAGCGGGCGGGCAGATACGCAGTATTTT. It specifies CSANGTSGRADTQYF.

The rearrangement uses TRBV7-9 and TRBJ2-2; D unclear. The CDR3 contains 14 residues. The germline V gene encodes CDR1 SEHNR and CDR2 FQNEAQ (reference sequence). The V end lost 11 bases, the J end lost 0 bases, and 13 bases lay between the germline ends. The CDR3 region has the DNA TGTGCCCTTCCACCGTTCGCGAACACCGGGGAGCTGTTTTTT. It encodes CALPPFANTGELFF.

The rearrangement links TRBV18 to TRBJ2-5; D is perhaps TRBD2 (6 bases). Trimming shortened V by 4 bases and J by 5 bases, and 29 bases separated the two germline ends. The germline V gene has CDR1 KGHSH and CDR2 LQKENI. This CDR3 is 19 amino acids long. CDR3 protein: CASSRFAVSRRGVGETQYF. CDR3 in DNA: TGTGCCAGCTCACGATTCGCTGTCTCCAGGAGGGGAGTGGGCGAGACCCAGTACTTC.

The sample holds many counts of this clonotype. This chain joins TRBV27 and TRBJ1-5; D perhaps matches TRBD1 (5 bases). Germline values: CDR1 MNHEY, CDR2 SMNVEV (reference sequence). Trimming cost V 3 bases and J 3 bases, with 9 bases left between them. This CDR3 is built from 14 residues. CDR3 DNA: TGTGCCAGCAGTTTCGGACACTTCAATCAGCCCCAGCATTTT. Residues: CASSFGHFNQPQHF.

A few counts support this clonotype. The chain has TRBV11-2 and TRBJ2-7; D possibly corresponds to TRBD1 (6 bases). Germline V CDR1 and CDR2: SGHAT, FQNNGV. The CDR3 spans 13 residues. V lost 5 bases, J lost 3 bases, and 11 bases lay in between. CDR3 DNA sequence: TGTGCCAGCAGCGCAACAGGGAGCTACGAGCAGTACTTC. Protein product: CASSATGSYEQYF.

This clonotype was seen a handful of times. The V call is TRBV7-2, the J call TRBJ2-5; unclear D gene. Germline values: CDR1 SGHTA, CDR2 FQGNSA. The length of the CDR3 is 15 residues. V was clipped by 1 base and J by 4 bases, with 13 bases between them. The CDR3 here is CASSLGGQALETQYF. The CDR3 coding sequence is TGTGCCAGCAGCTTAGGGGGTCAGGCCTTAGAGACCCAGTACTTC.

The chain combines TRBV20-1 with TRBJ1-4, with 9 bases fitting TRBD1. The CDR3 length is 14 residues. Germline V gene lookup returns CDR1 DFQATT and CDR2 SNEGSKA (reference sequence). Trimming took 6 bases from V and 4 from J; bases not matched to a gene: 6. Here the CDR3 DNA reads TGCAGTGCAAGGGACAGGGTGAATAATGAAAAACTGTTTTTT. This codes for CSARDRVNNEKLFF.

This clonotype showed up just a few times. This rearrangement joins TRBV24-1 to TRBJ1-1; no firm D call. Trimming left V 1 base short and J 1 base short, with 15 bases between. This CDR3 has 17 residues. Per the germline V gene, CDR1 is KGHDR and CDR2 is SFDVKD. CDR3 protein: CATSDLRCITENTEAFF. Written as DNA, the CDR3 is TGTGCCACCAGTGATTTAAGGTGTATCACAGAGAACACTGAAGCTTTCTTT.

This clonotype was counted a few times. V gene TRBV7-2 combines with J gene TRBJ2-1; 13 bases are shared with TRBD2. V shed 6 bases, J shed 8 bases, and the junction held 7 bases outside the gene matches. This CDR3 spans 15 amino acids. The germline V gene encodes CDR1 SGHTA and CDR2 FQGNSA. CDR3 coding DNA: TGTGCCAGCAGGCCGACTAGCGGGAGGAACGATGAGCAGTTCTTC. Its translation is CASRPTSGRNDEQFF.

This clonotype was counted between two and nine times. The CDR3 is CASSLSIGESGNTIYF. Here the CDR3 DNA reads TGTGCCAGCAGTTTATCAATTGGGGAGTCTGGAAACACCATATATTTT. The chain joins TRBV27 to TRBJ1-3; D unclear. CDR1 is MNHEY, CDR2 SMNVEV, per germline (reference sequence). The CDR3 is 16 amino acids. Trimming removed 0 bases from V and 1 base from J, with 10 bases in between.

The gene calls are TRBV12-3 or TRBV12-4 and TRBJ1-5; 7 bases match TRBD1. V lost 7 bases, J lost 6 bases, and 12 bases stayed unmatched. This CDR3 is built from 15 residues. CDR3 in DNA: TGTGCCAGCACCGAACAGGACAGGCCGGGTCAGCCCCAGCATTTT. Protein: CASTEQDRPGQPQHF.

The chain combines TRBV6-5 with TRBJ2-5; 15 nucleotides line up with TRBD2. Germline CDR1 MNHEY, CDR2 SVGAGI. The CDR3 contains 19 residues. The trim removed 2 bases at V and 2 bases at J, leaving 9 bases unmatched. CDR3: CASSYRGTSGGPRQETQYF. Here the CDR3 DNA reads TGTGCCAGCAGTTACCGTGGGACTAGCGGGGGGCCGCGTCAAGAGACCCAGTACTTC.

The chain combines TRBV7-8 with TRBJ2-3; D is possibly TRBD1 or TRBD2 (5 bases each). CDR1 SGHVS and CDR2 FQNEAQ come from the germline V gene. Trimming left V 2 bases short and J 2 bases short, with 11 bases between. There are 15 residues in the CDR3. As DNA, the CDR3 is TGTGCCAGCAGCTTACCGTGGGGGTTCACAGATACGCAGTATTTT. This translates into CASSLPWGFTDTQYF.

This clonotype showed up many times. The chain uses TRBV9 and TRBJ1-1; TRBD1 matches 11 bases. CDR1 and CDR2 from the germline V gene are SGDLS and YYNGEE. CDR3 length: 14 amino acids. After removal of 4 bases from V and 4 bases from J, the junction contained 3 bases not matched to a gene. The CDR3 DNA reads as TGTGCCAGCAGCTACGGACAGGGGGCCACTGAAGCTTTCTTT. Its translation: CASSYGQGATEAFF.

This sequence joins TRBV5-4 and TRBJ2-7; 7 bases are a match to TRBD2. CDR3 size: 14 residues. Germline CDR1 SGHNT, CDR2 YYREEE (reference sequence). The V segment lost 4 bases and the J segment 6 bases; nucleotides outside the gene matches: 10. CDR3 loop: CASSQEGLGGEQYF. CDR3 DNA sequence: TGTGCCAGCAGCCAAGAAGGACTAGGCGGCGAGCAGTACTTC. Full variable domain (remainder filled in from reference TRBV5-4 and TRBJ2-7): ETGVTQSPTHLIKTRGQQVTLRCSSQSGHNTVSWYQQALGQGPQFIFQYYREEENGRGNFPPRFSGLQFPNYSSELNVNALELDDSALYLCASSQEGLGGEQYFGPGTRLTVT.

The genes are TRBV9 and TRBJ1-1; D is undetermined. The CDR3 loop spans 13 amino acids. Germline V gene data show CDR1 as SGDLS and CDR2 as YYNGEE. Trimming cost V 0 bases and J 1 base, with 4 bases left between them. In nucleotides, the CDR3 is TGTGCCAGCAGCGTAGTATGGAACACTGAAGCTTTCTTT. Amino acid sequence: CASSVVWNTEAFF.

The chain employs TRBV2 and TRBJ1-1, with D possibly being TRBD1 (5 bases). Trimming left V 7 bases short and J 0 bases short, with 21 bases between. Germline values: CDR1 SNHLY, CDR2 FYNNEI. There are 17 residues in the CDR3. CDR3 bases: TGTGCCAGCACTGGGACGACGGGGATTGCCATGAACACTGAAGCTTTCTTT. This translates into CASTGTTGIAMNTEAFF. Full variable domain (missing parts from reference TRBV2 and TRBJ1-1): EPEVTQTPSHQVTQMGQEVILRCVPISNHLYFYWYRQILGQKVEFLVSFYNNEISEKSEIFDDQFSVERPDGSNFTLKIRSTKLEDSAMYFCASTGTTGIAMNTEAFFGQGTRLTVV.

This clonotype was picked up a small number of times. This chain connects TRBV5-5 to TRBJ2-7; D is tentatively TRBD1 or TRBD2 (6 bases each). From germline, CDR1 is SGHKS and CDR2 YYEKEE (reference sequence). The V end was cut by 5 bases, the J end by 3 bases, with 18 bases between. The CDR3 has 15 amino acids. DNA for the CDR3: TGTGCCAGCAGGGATCGTGTGGGGGGCAACTACGAGCAGTACTTC. It codes for CASRDRVGGNYEQYF.